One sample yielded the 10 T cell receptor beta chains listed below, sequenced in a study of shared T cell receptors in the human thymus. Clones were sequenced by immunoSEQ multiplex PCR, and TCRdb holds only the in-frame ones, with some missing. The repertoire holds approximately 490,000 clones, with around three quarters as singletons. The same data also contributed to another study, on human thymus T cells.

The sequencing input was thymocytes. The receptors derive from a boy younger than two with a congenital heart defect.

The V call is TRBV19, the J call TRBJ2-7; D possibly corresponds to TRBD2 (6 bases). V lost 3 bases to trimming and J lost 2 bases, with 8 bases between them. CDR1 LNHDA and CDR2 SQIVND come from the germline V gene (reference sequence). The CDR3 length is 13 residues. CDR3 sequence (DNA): TGTGCCAGTAGTATGGAGGGGCCCTACGAGCAGTACTTC. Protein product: CASSMEGPYEQYF.

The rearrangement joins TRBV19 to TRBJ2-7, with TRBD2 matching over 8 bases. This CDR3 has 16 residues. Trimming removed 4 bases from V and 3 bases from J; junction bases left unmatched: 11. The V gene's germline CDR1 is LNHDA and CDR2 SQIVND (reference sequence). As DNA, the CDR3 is TGTGCCAGTAGTACGAGACCAGCGGGAGAACGCTACGAGCAGTACTTC. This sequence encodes CASSTRPAGERYEQYF. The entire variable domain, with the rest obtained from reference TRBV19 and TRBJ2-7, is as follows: DGGITQSPKYLFRKEGQNVTLSCEQNLNHDAMYWYRQDPGQGLRLIYYSQIVNDFQKGDIAEGYSVSREKKESFPLTVTSAQKNPTAFYLCASSTRPAGERYEQYFGPGTRLTVT.

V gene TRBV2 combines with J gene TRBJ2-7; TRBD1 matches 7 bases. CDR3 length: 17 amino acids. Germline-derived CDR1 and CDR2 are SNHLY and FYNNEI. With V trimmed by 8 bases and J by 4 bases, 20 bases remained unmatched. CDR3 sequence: CASLLARGPGQNYEQYF. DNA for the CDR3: TGTGCCAGCCTTCTTGCAAGGGGACCGGGACAGAATTACGAGCAGTACTTC.

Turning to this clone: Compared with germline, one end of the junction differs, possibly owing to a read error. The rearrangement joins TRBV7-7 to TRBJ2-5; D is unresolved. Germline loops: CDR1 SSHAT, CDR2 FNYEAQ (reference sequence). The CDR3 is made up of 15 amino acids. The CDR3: CASSLVPGTQETQYF. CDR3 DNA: TGTGCTAGCAGCTTAGTTCCGGGTACCCAAGAGACCCAGTACTTC.

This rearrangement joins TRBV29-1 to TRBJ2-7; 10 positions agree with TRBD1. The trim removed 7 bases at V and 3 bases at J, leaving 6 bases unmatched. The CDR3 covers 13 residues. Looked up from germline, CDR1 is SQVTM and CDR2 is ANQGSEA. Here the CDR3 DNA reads TGCAGCGCCCGAGGGACAGGGGACTACGAGCAGTACTTC. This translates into CSARGTGDYEQYF.

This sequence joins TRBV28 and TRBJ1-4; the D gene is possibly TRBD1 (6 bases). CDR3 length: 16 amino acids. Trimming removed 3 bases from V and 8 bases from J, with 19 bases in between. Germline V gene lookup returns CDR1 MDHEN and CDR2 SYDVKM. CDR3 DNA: TGTGCCAGCAGTTTGGAGGTAGGAACAGGGAGCGAAAAACTGTTTTTT. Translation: CASSLEVGTGSEKLFF.

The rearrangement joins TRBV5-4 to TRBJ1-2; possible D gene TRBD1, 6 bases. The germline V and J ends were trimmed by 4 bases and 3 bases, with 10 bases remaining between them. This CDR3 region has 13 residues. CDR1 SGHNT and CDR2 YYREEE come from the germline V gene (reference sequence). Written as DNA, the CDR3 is TGTGCCAGCAGCACCCACAGGGACTATGGCTACACCTTC. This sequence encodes CASSTHRDYGYTF. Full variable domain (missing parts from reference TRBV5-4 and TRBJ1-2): ETGVTQSPTHLIKTRGQQVTLRCSSQSGHNTVSWYQQALGQGPQFIFQYYREEENGRGNFPPRFSGLQFPNYSSELNVNALELDDSALYLCASSTHRDYGYTFGSGTRLTVV.

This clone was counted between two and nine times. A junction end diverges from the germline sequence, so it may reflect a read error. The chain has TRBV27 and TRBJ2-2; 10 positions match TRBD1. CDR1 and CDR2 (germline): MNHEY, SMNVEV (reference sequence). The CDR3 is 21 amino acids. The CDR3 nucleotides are TGTGCCAGCAGTGTATCCCCGGGACAGGGGCGTAAGACCGCGAACACCGGGGAGCTGTTTTTT. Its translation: CASSVSPGQGRKTANTGELFF.

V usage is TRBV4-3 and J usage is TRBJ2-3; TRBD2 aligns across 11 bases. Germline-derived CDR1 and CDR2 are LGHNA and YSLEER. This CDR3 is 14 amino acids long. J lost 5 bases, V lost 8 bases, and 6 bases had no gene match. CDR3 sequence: CASGGLAVKDTQYF. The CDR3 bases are TGCGCCAGCGGGGGACTAGCGGTGAAAGATACGCAGTATTTT.

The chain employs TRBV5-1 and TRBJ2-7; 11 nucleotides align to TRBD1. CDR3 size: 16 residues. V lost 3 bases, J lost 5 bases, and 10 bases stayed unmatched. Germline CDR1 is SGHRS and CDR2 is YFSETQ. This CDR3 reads CASSSTPGTGGHEQYF. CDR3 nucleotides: TGCGCCAGCAGCTCGACCCCCGGGACAGGGGGACACGAGCAGTACTTC.